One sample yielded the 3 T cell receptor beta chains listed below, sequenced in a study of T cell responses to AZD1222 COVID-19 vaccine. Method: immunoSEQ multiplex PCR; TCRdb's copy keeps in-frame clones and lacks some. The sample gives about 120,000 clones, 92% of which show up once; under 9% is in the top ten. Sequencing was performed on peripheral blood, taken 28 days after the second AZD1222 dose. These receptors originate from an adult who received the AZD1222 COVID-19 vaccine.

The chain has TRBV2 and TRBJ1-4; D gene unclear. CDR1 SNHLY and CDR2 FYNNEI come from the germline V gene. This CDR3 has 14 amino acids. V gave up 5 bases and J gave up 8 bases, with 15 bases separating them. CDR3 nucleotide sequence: TGTGCCAGCAGTATGGTCAGCCGGAACGAAAAACTGTTTTTT. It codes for CASSMVSRNEKLFF.

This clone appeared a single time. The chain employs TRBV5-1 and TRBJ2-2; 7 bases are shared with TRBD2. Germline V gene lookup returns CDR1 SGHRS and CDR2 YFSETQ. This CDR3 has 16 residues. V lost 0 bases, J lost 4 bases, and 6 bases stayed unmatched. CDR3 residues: CASSLGSTSSTGELFF. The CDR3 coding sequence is TGCGCCAGCAGCTTGGGGTCGACTAGCAGCACCGGGGAGCTGTTTTTT. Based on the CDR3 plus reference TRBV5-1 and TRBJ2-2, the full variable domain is KAGVTQTPRYLIKTRGQQVTLSCSPISGHRSVSWYQQTPGQGLQFLFEYFSETQRNKGNFPGRFSGRQFSNSRSEMNVSTLELGDSALYLCASSLGSTSSTGELFFGEGSRLTVL.

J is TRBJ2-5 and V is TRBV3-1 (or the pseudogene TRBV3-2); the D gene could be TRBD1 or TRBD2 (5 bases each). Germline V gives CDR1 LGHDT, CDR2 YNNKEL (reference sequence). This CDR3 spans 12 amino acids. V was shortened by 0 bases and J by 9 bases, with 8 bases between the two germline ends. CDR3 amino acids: CASSQDGTAQYF. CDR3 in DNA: TGTGCCAGCAGCCAAGACGGGACGGCCCAGTACTTC.